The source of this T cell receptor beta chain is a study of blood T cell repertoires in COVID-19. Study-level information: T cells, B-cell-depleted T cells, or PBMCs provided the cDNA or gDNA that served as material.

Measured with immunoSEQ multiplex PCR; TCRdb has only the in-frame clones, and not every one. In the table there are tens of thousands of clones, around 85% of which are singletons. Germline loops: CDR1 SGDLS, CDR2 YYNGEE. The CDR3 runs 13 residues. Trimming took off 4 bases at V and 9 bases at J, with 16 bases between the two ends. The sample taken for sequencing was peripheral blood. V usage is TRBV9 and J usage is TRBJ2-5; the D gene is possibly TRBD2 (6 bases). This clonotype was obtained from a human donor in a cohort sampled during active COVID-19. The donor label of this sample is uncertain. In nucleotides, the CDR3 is TGTGCCAGCAGCCCCAACGGGGGAGTGGCCCAGTACTTC. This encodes CASSPNGGVAQYF.